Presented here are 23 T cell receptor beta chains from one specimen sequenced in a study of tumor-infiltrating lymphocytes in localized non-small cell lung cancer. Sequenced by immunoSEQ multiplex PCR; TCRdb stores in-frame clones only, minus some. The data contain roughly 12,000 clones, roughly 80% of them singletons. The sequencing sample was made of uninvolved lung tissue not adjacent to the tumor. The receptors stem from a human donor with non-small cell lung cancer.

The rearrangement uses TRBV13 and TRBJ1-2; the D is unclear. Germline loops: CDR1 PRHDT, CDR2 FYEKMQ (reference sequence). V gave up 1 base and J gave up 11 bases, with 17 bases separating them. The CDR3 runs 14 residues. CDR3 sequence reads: CASSLAVEPRSYTF. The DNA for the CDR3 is TGTGCCAGCAGCTTAGCCGTGGAGCCCCGTAGTTACACCTTC.

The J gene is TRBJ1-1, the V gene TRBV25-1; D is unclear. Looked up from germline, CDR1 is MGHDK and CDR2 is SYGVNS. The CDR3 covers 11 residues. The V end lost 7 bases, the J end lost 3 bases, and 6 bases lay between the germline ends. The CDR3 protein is CASKVDTEAFF. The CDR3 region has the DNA TGTGCCAGCAAGGTGGACACTGAAGCTTTCTTT.

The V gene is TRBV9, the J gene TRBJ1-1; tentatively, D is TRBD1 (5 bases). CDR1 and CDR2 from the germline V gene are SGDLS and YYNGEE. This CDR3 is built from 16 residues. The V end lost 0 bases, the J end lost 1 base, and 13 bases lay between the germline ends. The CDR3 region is CASSVGAGSQNTEAFF. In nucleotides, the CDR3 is TGTGCCAGCAGCGTAGGGGCAGGGTCCCAGAACACTGAAGCTTTCTTT.

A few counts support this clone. This CDR3 is CASSVAHSPGELFF. DNA of the CDR3: TGTGCCAGCAGCGTAGCCCATTCCCCCGGGGAGCTGTTTTTT. The chain combines TRBV9 with TRBJ2-2; unclear D gene. Germline lookup yields CDR1 SGDLS and CDR2 YYNGEE. Trimming took off 0 bases at V and 6 bases at J, with 9 bases between the two ends. The length of the CDR3 is 14 residues.

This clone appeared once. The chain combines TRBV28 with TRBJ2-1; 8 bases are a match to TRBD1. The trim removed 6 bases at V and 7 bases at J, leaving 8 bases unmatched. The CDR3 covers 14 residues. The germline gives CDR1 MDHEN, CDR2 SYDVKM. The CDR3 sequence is CASRSGGSGNEQFF. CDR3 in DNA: TGTGCCAGCAGATCAGGGGGCTCGGGTAATGAGCAGTTCTTC.

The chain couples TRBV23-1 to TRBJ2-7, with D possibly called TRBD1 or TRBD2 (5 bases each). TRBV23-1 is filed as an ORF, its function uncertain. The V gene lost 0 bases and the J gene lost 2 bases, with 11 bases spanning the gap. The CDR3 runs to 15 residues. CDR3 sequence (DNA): TGCGCCAGCAGTCAATCTGAGGGACGGGCCTACGAGCAGTACTTC. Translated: CASSQSEGRAYEQYF.

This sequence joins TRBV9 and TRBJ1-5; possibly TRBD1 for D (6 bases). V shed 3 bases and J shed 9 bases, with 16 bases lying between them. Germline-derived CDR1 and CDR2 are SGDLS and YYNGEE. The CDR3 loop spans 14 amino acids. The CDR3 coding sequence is TGTGCCAGCAGCGCCGAACAGGGAGGTCGGCCCCAGCATTTT. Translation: CASSAEQGGRPQHF. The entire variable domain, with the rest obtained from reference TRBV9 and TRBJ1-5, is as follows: DSGVTQTPKHLITATGQRVTLRCSPRSGDLSVYWYQQSLDQGLQFLIQYYNGEERAKGNILERFSAQQFPDLHSELNLSSLELGDSALYFCASSAEQGGRPQHFGDGTRLSIL.

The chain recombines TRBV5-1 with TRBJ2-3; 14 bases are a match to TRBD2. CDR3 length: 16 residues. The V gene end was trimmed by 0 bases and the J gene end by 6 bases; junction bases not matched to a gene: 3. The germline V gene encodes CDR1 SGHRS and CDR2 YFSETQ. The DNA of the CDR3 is TGCGCCAGCAGCTTGGCGACTAGCGGGGGGGCTGATACGCAGTATTTT. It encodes CASSLATSGGADTQYF.

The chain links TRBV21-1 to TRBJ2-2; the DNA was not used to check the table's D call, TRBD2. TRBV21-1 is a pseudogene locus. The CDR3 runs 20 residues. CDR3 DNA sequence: TGTGCCAGCAGCAACCCGGGTTTTTTAGCGGGGGGGCTAGGCACCGGGGAGCTGTTTTTT. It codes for CASSNPGFLAGGLGTGELFF.

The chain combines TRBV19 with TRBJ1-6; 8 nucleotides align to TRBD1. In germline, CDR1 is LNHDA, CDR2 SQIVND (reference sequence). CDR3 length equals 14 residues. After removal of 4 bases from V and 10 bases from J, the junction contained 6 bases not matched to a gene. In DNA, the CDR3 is TGTGCCAGTAGTAACGGACAGGGTATGTCACCCCTCCACTTT. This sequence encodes CASSNGQGMSPLHF. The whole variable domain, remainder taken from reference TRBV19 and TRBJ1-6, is DGGITQSPKYLFRKEGQNVTLSCEQNLNHDAMYWYRQDPGQGLRLIYYSQIVNDFQKGDIAEGYSVSREKKESFPLTVTSAQKNPTAFYLCASSNGQGMSPLHFGNGTRLTVT.

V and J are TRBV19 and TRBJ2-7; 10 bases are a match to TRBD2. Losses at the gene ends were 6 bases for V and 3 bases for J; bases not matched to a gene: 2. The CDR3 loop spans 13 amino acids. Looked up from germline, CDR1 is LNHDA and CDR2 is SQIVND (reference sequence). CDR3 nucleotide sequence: TGTGCCAGTAGAGCGGGGGGGGTCTACGAGCAGTACTTC. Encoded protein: CASRAGGVYEQYF.

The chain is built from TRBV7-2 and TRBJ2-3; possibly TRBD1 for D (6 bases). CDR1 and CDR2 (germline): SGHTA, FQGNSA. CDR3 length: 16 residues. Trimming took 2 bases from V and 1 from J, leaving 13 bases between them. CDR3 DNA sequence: TGTGCCAGCAGCTTACGCCAGGGGAGTGGCACAGATACGCAGTATTTT. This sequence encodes CASSLRQGSGTDTQYF.

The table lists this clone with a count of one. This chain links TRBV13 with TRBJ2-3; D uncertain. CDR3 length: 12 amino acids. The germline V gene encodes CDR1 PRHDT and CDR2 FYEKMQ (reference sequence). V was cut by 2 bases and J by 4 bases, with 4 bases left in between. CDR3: CASSLMADTQYF. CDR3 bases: TGTGCCAGCAGCTTAATGGCAGATACGCAGTATTTT.

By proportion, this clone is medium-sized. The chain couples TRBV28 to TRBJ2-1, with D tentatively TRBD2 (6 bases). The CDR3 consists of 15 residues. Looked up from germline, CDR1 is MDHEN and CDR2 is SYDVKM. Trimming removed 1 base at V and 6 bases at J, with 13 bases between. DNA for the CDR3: TGTGCCAGCAGTTTATACCAGGGCGGGGTCAATGAGCAGTTCTTC. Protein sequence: CASSLYQGGVNEQFF.

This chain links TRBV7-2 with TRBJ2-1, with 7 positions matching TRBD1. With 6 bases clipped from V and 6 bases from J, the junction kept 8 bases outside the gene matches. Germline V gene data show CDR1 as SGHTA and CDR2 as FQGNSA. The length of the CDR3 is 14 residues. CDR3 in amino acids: CASRQTGDSNEQFF. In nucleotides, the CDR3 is TGTGCCAGCAGGCAGACCGGGGACAGCAATGAGCAGTTCTTC.

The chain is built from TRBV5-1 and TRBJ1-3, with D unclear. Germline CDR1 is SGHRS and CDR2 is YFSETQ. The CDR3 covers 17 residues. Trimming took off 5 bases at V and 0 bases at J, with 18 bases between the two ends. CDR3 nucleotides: TGCGCCAGCAGTTATGGAGGTACGCGTCTCTCTGGAAACACCATATATTTT. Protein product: CASSYGGTRLSGNTIYF.

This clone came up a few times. The CDR3, as DNA: TGCGCCAGCAGCCAAGATTTCAGTCAGGGAGATACGCAGTATTTT. It yields the protein CASSQDFSQGDTQYF. V usage is TRBV4-3 and J usage is TRBJ2-3; possible D gene TRBD1, 5 bases. The CDR3 is 15 residues long. Germline CDR1 and CDR2: LGHNA and YSLEER. Trimming took off 0 bases at V and 5 bases at J, with 12 bases between the two ends.

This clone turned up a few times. The DNA of the CDR3 is TGTGCCAGTAGTATCGGATGGGCTAATGAAAAACTGTTTTTT. Translated, it gives CASSIGWANEKLFF. V usage is TRBV19 and J usage is TRBJ1-4; D gene uncertain. The CDR3 loop spans 14 amino acids. Trimming took off 3 bases at V and 3 bases at J, with 8 bases between the two ends. Germline CDR1 LNHDA, CDR2 SQIVND (reference sequence). The full variable domain, rest sourced from reference TRBV19 and TRBJ1-4, is DGGITQSPKYLFRKEGQNVTLSCEQNLNHDAMYWYRQDPGQGLRLIYYSQIVNDFQKGDIAEGYSVSREKKESFPLTVTSAQKNPTAFYLCASSIGWANEKLFFGSGTQLSVL.

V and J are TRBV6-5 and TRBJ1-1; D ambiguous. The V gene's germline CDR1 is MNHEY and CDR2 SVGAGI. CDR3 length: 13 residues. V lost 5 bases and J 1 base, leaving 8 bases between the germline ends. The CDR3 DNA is TGTGCCAGCAGTCCCCAGGAGAACACTGAAGCTTTCTTT. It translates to CASSPQENTEAFF.

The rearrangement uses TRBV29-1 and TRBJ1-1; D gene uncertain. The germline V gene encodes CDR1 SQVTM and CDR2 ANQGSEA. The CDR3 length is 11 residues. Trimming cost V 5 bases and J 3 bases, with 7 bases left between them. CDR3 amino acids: CSVRIYTEAFF. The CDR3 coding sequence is TGCAGCGTTCGGATCTACACTGAAGCTTTCTTT.

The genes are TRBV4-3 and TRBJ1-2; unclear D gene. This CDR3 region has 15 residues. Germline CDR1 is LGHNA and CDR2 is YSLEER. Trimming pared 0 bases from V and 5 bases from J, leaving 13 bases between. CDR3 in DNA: TGCGCCAGCAGCCAAGATCTTTTGCCTGAGTATGGCTACACCTTC. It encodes CASSQDLLPEYGYTF.

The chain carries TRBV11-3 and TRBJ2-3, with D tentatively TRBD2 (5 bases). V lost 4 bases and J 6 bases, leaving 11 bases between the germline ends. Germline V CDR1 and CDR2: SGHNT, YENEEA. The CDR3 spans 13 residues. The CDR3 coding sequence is TGTGCCAGCAGCTACGGCCCTAGCGATACGCAGTATTTT. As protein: CASSYGPSDTQYF.

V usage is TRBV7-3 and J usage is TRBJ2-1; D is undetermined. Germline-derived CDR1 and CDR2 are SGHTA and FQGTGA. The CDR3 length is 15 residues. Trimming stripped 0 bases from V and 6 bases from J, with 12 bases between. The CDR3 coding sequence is TGTGCCAGCAGCTTAACGTTTGGTAGCTTCAATGAGCAGTTCTTC. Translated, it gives CASSLTFGSFNEQFF.